This T cell receptor (beta chain) was recovered during a study of shared clonotypes between healthy human individuals. Study-level results: Represented genetic and exposure-history diversity was restricted by having few donors.

On this clone itself: Its matching antigen is unknown.

Method: immunoSEQ multiplex PCR; TCRdb's copy keeps in-frame clones and lacks some. The sample contains under 2.5 million clones, approximately 90% of which appear only once. V was pared by 2 bases and J by 4 bases, with 9 bases between. Germline CDR1 reads MNHNS; CDR2 reads SASEGT. The CDR3 sequence is 13 residues long. The V gene is TRBV6-1, the J gene TRBJ2-7, with D unclear. Source material: naive CD4+ T cells from PBMCs. The subset was: CD45RA+ positively selected. The sequence came from a man aged 18-30 years in good health. Some clones in this sample may be carry-over from other donors' samples. The CDR3 spells CASSEIFQYEQYF. Here the CDR3 DNA reads TGTGCCAGCAGTGAAATTTTCCAGTACGAGCAGTACTTC.